This T cell receptor beta chain came from a study of T cell repertoires in cytomegalovirus infection (dated by TCRdb to the late 2010s). For the study in its entirety: Alongside well-studied HLA-B-restricted epitopes, the peptide stimulations were aimed at recently identified HLA-C-restricted CMV epitopes, whose presentation resists viral immunomodulation. Donor HLA type was relevant to the analysis, because carriage of CMV infection together with the matching HLA type was indicated by public TCR beta signatures.

General findings and caveats noted by the study authors: Carriers of CMV infection plus the relevant HLA type were discriminated by the cumulative frequency of public TCR beta family members in the study cohort and in an independent approximately 340-donor cohort. The ex vivo response was dominated by HLA-C-restricted CMV-specific TCR beta clonotypes, and the single most frequent clonotype in two of eight donors was supplied by these HLA-C-restricted clonotypes.

A distance of 20 bases separates the germline ends of V and J, which lose 4 bases and 1 base respectively. The CDR3 has 17 amino acids, counting the end cysteine and phenylalanine. Of the read, only the CDR3 DNA is kept; its 51 bases are in frame from base 1. Taken from the germline V gene (reference sequence), the CDR1 and CDR2 loops are SGHKS and YYEKEE. Sequencing was performed on an Illumina HiSeq 1500. The raw public reads went through TCRdb reprocessing: fastp at Q25, MiXCR clone calling, in-frame beta chains kept. Each CDR3 protein appears once, grouped with its most common genes and DNA. In this sample the table shows around 300,000 distinct CDR3 sequences, 20% to 25% of which occur a single time. Jointly, the top ten make up about an eighth of the sample. Sample treatment or condition, as interpreted from the label and publication: in vitro stimulation with specific CMV peptide epitopes to enrich CMV-specific T cells.

This clonotype was seen once. Its antigen is not yet known. No base quality values were provided; no much bigger clone lies one nucleotide off. A lone read offers only weak evidence. This chain joins TRBV5-5 to TRBJ1-1, with no reliable assignment of the D segment. The sequencing here drew on cultured PBMCs, taken from culture after CMV antigen stimulation. The source is a human donor in good health (CMV status not recorded). Some clones in this sample may be carry-over from other donors' samples. The DNA sequence is TGTGCCAGCAGCCCATCCGAACGGATAGAAGAGAACACTGAAGCTTTCTTT. It codes for CASSPSERIEENTEAFF.